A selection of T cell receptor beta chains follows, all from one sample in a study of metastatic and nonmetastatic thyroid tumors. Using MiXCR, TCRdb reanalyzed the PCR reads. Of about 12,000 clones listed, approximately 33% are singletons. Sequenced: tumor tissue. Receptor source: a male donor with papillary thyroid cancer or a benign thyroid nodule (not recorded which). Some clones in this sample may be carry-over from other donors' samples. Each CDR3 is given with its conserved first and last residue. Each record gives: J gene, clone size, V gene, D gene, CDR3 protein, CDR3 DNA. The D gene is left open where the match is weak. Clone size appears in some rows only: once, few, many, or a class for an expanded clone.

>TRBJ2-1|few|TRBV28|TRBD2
CASKASGYNEQFF
TGTGCCAGCAAGGCTAGCGGTTACAATGAGCAGTTCTTC
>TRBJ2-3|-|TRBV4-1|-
CASSQDYGADTQYF
TGCGCCAGCAGCCAAGATTACGGGGCAGATACGCAGTATTTT
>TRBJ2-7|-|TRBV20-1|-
CSAWESSYEQYF
TGCAGTGCTTGGGAAAGCTCCTACGAGCAGTACTTC
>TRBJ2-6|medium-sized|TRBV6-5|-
CASSYMQDSSGANVLTF
TGTGCCAGCAGTTACATGCAGGACAGCTCTGGGGCCAACGTCCTGACTTTC
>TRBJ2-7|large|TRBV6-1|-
CASSDRDSYEQYF
TGTGCCAGCAGTGATCGAGACAGCTACGAGCAGTACTTC
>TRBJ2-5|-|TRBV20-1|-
CSARPRGTSQETQYF
TGCAGTGCTAGGCCCCGGGGGACCAGCCAAGAGACCCAGTACTTC
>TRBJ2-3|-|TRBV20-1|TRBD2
CSASELAGGPNTQYF
TGCAGTGCTAGTGAGCTAGCGGGAGGGCCGAATACGCAGTATTTT
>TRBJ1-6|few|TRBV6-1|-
CASSDREESPLHF
TGTGCCAGCAGTGACAGGGAAGAATCACCCCTCCACTTT
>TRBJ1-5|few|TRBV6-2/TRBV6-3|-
CASSKSEGRGYSNQPQHF
TGTGCCAGCAGCAAAAGTGAAGGGAGGGGGTATAGCAATCAGCCCCAGCATTTT
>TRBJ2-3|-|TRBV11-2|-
CASSLGVTTLTDTQYF
TGTGCCAGCAGCTTAGGGGTGACTACCCTCACAGATACGCAGTATTTT
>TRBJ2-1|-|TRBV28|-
CASRTYRDRGGNEQFF
TGTGCCAGCAGGACATACAGGGATCGGGGAGGGAATGAGCAGTTCTTC
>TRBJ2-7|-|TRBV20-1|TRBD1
CSAGGTGSYEQYF
TGCAGTGCTGGGGGGACAGGTTCCTACGAGCAGTACTTC
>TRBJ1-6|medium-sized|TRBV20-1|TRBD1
CSARGTGDSPLHF
TGCAGTGCTAGAGGGACAGGTGATTCACCCCTCCACTTT
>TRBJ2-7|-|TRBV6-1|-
CASSGLVDEQYF
TGTGCCAGCAGTGGCCTAGTCGACGAGCAGTACTTC
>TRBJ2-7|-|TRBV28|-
CASSFLLRHYEQYF
TGTGCCAGCAGTTTCCTCCTTAGACACTACGAGCAGTACTTC
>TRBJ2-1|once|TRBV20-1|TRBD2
CSARGTSGNNEQFF
TGCAGTGCACGCGGCACTAGCGGGAACAATGAGCAGTTCTTC
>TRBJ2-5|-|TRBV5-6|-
CASSLRRPVKDTQHF
TGTGCCAGCAGCTTGCGCAGACCAGTTAAAGATACCCAGCACTTC